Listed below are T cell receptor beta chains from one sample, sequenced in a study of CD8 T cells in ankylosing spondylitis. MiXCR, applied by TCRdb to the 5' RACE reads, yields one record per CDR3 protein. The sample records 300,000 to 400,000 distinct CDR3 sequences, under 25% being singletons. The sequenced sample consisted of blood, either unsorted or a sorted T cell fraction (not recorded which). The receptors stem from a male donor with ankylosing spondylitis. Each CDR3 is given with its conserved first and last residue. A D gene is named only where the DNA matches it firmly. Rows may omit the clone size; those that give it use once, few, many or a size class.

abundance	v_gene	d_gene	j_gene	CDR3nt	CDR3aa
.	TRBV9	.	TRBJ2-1	TGTGCCAGCAGCCTCAGGGACCGCTCCTACAATGAGCAGTTCTTC	CASSLRDRSYNEQFF
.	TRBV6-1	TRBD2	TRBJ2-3	TGTGCCAGCAAGCGGGAGGCTCGCACAGATACGCAGTATTTT	CASKREARTDTQYF
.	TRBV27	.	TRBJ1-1	TGTGCCAGCAGTTTACAGGCGGGCACTGAAGCTTTCTTT	CASSLQAGTEAFF
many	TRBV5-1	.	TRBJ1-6	TGCGCCAGCAGCGGAGGACAGATTAATTCACCCCTCCACTTT	CASSGGQINSPLHF
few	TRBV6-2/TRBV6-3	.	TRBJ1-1	TGTGCCAGCAGTCGCGCCATCACCAACACTGAAGCTTTCTTT	CASSRAITNTEAFF
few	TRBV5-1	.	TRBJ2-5	TGCGCCAGCAGCTTGTGGGGGGAGTGGCCCCAGTACTTC	CASSLWGEWPQYF
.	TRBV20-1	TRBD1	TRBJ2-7	TGCAGTGCTAGAATCCCCGGGGACAGCTCCTACGAGCAGTACTTC	CSARIPGDSSYEQYF
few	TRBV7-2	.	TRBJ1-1	TGTGCCAGCACCCGAGTCACCAACACTGAAGCTTTCTTT	CASTRVTNTEAFF
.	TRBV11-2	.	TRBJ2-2	TGTGCCAGCAGCTCCGGACCCAGCGGGGAGCTGTTTTTT	CASSSGPSGELFF
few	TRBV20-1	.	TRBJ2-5	TGCAGTGCTGGCAGATTCGTAGGGGAGACCCAGTACTTC	CSAGRFVGETQYF
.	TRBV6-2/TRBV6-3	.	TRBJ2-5	TGTGCCAGCAGTCGGAGGGGATCCCTTGAGGACCAGTACTTC	CASSRRGSLEDQYF
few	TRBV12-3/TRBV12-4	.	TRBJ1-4	TGTGCCAGCAGCCGACAGTTCATTAATGAAAAACTGTTTTTT	CASSRQFINEKLFF
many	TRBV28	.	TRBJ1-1	TGTGCCAGCAGTTTCGGACAGATGCTGAACACTGAAGCTTTCTTT	CASSFGQMLNTEAFF
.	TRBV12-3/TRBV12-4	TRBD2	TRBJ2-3	TGTGCCAGCAGCTTTCGCCTAGCGGGAGGTGACACAGATACGCAGTATTTT	CASSFRLAGGDTDTQYF
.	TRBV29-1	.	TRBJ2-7	TGCAGCGTGGCCCTGGGGGGTGACTACGAGCAGTACTTC	CSVALGGDYEQYF
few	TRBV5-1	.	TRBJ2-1	TGCGCCAGCAGCTTGCGGGGGCAACGGAGCTCCTACAATGAGCAGTTCTTC	CASSLRGQRSSYNEQFF
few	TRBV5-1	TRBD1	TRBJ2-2	TGCGCCAGCAGCGGAGGGACAGGGCGGACCGGGGAGCTGTTTTTT	CASSGGTGRTGELFF
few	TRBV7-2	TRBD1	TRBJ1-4	TGTGCCAGCAGCTTACGGGCAGGGGGCGAGGAAAAACTGTTTTTT	CASSLRAGGEEKLFF
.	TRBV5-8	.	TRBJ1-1	TGTGCCACTCAGGCAGAGAACACTGAAGCTTTCTTT	CATQAENTEAFF
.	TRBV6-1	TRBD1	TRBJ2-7	TGTGCCAGCAGCCGGGACAGTATCATCTACGAGCAGTACTTC	CASSRDSIIYEQYF
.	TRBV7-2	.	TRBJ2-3	TGTGCCAGCAGCTTAACTCCAAGACTGTATACGCAGTATTTT	CASSLTPRLYTQYF
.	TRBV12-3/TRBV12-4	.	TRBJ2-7	TGTGCCAGCAGTTTAGCCCCGGAGTCCTACGAGCAGTACTTC	CASSLAPESYEQYF
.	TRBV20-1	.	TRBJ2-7	TGCAGTGCTAGTAGGCTGGGATACGAGCAGTACTTC	CSASRLGYEQYF
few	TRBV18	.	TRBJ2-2	TGTGCCAGCTTCCCAGTGAACACCGGGGAGCTGTTTTTT	CASFPVNTGELFF
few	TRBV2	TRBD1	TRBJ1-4	TGTGCCAGCACCGGACAGGGGAATGAAAAACTGTTTTTT	CASTGQGNEKLFF
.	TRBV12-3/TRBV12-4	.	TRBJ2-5	TGTGCCAGCAGTTTCGGTCCGGGAGAGACCCAGTACTTC	CASSFGPGETQYF
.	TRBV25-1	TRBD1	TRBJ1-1	TGTGCCAGCAGTGAATTAGGGACAGTCTGGTCCACTGAAGCTTTCTTT	CASSELGTVWSTEAFF
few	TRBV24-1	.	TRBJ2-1	TGTGCCACCAGTGTCCAGGGGAGGGGAACCTACAATGAGCAGTTCTTC	CATSVQGRGTYNEQFF
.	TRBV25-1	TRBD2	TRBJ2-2	TGTGCCAGCAGTCGTGGACTAGCGGAGAAGTATGGGGAGCTGTTTTTT	CASSRGLAEKYGELFF
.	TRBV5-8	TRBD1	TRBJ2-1	TGTGCCAGCACCCTCCCAGGGACAGCCTACAATGAGCAGTTCTTC	CASTLPGTAYNEQFF
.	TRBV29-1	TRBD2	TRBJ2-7	TGCAGCGTTGAACGGACTAGCGGGAGGGGATACTACGAGCAGTACTTC	CSVERTSGRGYYEQYF
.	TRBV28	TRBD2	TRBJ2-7	TGTGCCAGCAGTTTTACTAGCGGGGTATCCTACGAGCAGTACTTC	CASSFTSGVSYEQYF
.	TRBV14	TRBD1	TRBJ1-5	TGTGCCAGCAGCCAAGCCCTGCCCAGGGGGACCAATCAGCCCCAGCATTTT	CASSQALPRGTNQPQHF
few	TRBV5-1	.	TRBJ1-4	TGCGCCAGCAGCTTGGGACAAAATGAAAAACTGTTTTTT	CASSLGQNEKLFF
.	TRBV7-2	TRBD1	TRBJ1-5	TGTGCCAGCAGCCAGACAGGGGTCCCCTCGGGGCCCCAGCATTTT	CASSQTGVPSGPQHF
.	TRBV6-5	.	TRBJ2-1	TGTGCCAGCAGTTACTCGAGGGGGGAAGGAGCGGGTGAGCAGTTCTTC	CASSYSRGEGAGEQFF
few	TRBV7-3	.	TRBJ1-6	TGTGCCAGCAGCTTAAATCCGGGGTCGGGGTCACCCCTCCACTTT	CASSLNPGSGSPLHF
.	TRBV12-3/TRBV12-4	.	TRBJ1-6	TGTGCCAGCAGTTTGAATCCGGCTAATAATTCACCCCTCCACTTT	CASSLNPANNSPLHF
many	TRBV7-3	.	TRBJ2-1	TGTGCCAGCAGCTCCCCTCAGGGCTCCAATGAGCAGTTCTTC	CASSSPQGSNEQFF
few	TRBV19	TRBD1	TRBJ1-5	TGTGCCAGTAGCCCAGTCCAGGGGGCTCGGTTACAGCCCCAGCATTTT	CASSPVQGARLQPQHF
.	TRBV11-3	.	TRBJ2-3	TGTGCCAGCAGCCCCCGAGGGACGGGAGTATCAGATACGCAGTATTTT	CASSPRGTGVSDTQYF
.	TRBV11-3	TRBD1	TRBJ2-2	TGTGCCAGCAGCTTAGGAGGGGGCATGGCCGGGGAGCTGTTTTTT	CASSLGGGMAGELFF
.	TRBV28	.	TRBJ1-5	TGTGCCAGCAGTTTATGGGGGGATAGCAATCAGCCCCAGCATTTT	CASSLWGDSNQPQHF
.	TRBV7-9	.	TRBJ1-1	TGTGCCAGCAGCTTATCGGACAGTCTAAACACTGAAGCTTTCTTT	CASSLSDSLNTEAFF
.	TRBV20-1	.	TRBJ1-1	TGCAGTGCTAGAGAAATTAGAAGAAACACTGAAGCTTTCTTT	CSAREIRRNTEAFF
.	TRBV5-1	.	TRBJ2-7	TGCGCCAGCAGCTGGCCCTCGGGGCCGGGCGAGCAGTACTTC	CASSWPSGPGEQYF
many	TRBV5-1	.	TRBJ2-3	TGCGCCAGCAGCTTGGTCCAGACTAGCACAGATACGCAGTATTTT	CASSLVQTSTDTQYF
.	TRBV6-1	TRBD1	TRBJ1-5	TGTGCCAGCAGTGAGACAGGGAATCGTCAGCCCCAGCATTTT	CASSETGNRQPQHF
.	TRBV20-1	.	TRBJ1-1	TGCAGTGCTACGCTGGGGCAGACGAACACTGAAGCTTTCTTT	CSATLGQTNTEAFF
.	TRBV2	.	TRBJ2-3	TGTGCCAGCAGTGACACGGGAGTTGGAGCAGATACGCAGTATTTT	CASSDTGVGADTQYF
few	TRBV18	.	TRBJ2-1	TGTGCCAGCTCACCCTCGGCCCTGAACAATGAGCAGTTCTTC	CASSPSALNNEQFF
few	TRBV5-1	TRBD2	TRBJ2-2	TGCGCCAGCAGCTGGAGCGGGGCCAACACCGGGGAGCTGTTTTTT	CASSWSGANTGELFF
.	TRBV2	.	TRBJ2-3	TGTGCCAGCAGAGCAGGGTTTGGAACAGATACGCAGTATTTT	CASRAGFGTDTQYF
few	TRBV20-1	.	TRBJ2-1	TGCAGTGCAGAGGCCTACAATGAGCAGTTCTTC	CSAEAYNEQFF
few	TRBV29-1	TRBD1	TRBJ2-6	TGCAGCGTTGGACAGGGTGGGTTTACTGGGGCCAACGTCCTGACTTTC	CSVGQGGFTGANVLTF